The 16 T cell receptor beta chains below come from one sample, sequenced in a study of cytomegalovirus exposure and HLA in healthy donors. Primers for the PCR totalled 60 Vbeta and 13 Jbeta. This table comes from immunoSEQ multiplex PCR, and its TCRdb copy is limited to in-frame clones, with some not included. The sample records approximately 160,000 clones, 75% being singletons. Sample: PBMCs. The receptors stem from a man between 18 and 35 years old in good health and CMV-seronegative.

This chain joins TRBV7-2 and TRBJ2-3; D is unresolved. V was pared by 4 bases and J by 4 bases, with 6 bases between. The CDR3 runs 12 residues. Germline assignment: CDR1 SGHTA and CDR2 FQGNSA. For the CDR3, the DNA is TGTGCCAGCAGCTCCCAGTCAGATACGCAGTATTTT. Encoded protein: CASSSQSDTQYF. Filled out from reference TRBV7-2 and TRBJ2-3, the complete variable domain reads GAGVSQSPSNKVTEKGKDVELRCDPISGHTALYWYRQSLGQGLEFLIYFQGNSAPDKSGLPSDRFSAERTGGSVSTLTIQRTQQEDSAVYLCASSSQSDTQYFGPGTRLTVL.

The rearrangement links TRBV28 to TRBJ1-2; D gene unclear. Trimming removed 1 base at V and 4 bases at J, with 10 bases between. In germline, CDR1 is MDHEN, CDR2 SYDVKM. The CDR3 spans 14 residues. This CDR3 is CASSLFNIGYGYTF. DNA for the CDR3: TGTGCCAGCAGTTTATTTAACATTGGCTATGGCTACACCTTC.

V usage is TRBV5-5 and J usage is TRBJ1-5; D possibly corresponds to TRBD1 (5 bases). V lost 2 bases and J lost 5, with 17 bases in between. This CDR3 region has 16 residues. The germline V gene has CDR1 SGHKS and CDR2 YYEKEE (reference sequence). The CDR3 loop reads CASSFNAPGNYQPQHF. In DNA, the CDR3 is TGTGCCAGCAGCTTCAACGCACCAGGGAATTATCAGCCCCAGCATTTT.

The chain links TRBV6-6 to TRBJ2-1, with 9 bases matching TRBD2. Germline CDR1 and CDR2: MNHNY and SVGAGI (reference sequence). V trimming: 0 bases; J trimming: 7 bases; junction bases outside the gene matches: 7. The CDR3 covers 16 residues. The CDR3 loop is CASSYSLAGNLNEQFF. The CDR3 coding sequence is TGTGCCAGCAGTTACTCCCTAGCGGGAAATTTGAATGAGCAGTTCTTC.

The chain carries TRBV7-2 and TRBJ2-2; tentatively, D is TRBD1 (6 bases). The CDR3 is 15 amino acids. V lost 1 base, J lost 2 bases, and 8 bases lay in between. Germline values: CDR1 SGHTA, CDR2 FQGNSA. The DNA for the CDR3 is TGTGCCAGCAGCTTAGTAGGGGGTAACACCGGGGAGCTGTTTTTT. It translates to CASSLVGGNTGELFF.

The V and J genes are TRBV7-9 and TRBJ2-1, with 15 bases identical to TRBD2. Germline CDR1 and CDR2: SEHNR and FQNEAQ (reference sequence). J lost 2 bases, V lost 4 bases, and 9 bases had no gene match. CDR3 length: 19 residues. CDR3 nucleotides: TGTGCCAGCAGCTCCCCGGGACTAGCGGGAGGCGGCGCCTACAATGAGCAGTTCTTC. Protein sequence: CASSSPGLAGGGAYNEQFF.

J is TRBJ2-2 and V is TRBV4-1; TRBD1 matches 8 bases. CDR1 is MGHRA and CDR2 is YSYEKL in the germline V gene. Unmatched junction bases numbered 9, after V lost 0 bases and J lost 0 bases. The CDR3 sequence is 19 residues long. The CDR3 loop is CASSQEGGGTGTNTGELFF. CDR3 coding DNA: TGCGCCAGCAGCCAAGAAGGAGGGGGGACAGGCACGAACACCGGGGAGCTGTTTTTT.

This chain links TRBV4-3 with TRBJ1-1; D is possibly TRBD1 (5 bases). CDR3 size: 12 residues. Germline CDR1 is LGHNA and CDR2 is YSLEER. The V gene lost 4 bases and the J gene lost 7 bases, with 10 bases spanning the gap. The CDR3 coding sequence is TGCGCCAGCAGCCCTGGGGGACTTGAAGCTTTCTTT. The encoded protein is CASSPGGLEAFF.

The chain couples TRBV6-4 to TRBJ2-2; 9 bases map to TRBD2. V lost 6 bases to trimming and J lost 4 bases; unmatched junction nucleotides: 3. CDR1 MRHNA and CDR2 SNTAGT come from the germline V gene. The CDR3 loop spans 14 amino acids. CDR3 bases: TGTGCCAGCAGCCTTAGCGGGAGCACCGGGGAGCTGTTTTTT. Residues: CASSLSGSTGELFF.

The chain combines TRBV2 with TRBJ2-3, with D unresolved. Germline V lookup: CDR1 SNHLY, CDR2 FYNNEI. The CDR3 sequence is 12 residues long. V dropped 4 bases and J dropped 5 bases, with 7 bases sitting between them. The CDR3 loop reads CASSVAGDTQYF. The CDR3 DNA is TGTGCCAGCAGTGTGGCAGGAGATACGCAGTATTTT.

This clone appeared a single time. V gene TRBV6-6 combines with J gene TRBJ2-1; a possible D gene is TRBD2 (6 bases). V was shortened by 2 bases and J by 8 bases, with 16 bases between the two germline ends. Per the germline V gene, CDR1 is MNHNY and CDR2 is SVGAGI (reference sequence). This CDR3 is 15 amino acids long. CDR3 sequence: CASSYGGTARHEQFF. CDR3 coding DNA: TGTGCCAGCAGTTACGGGGGGACGGCTCGCCATGAGCAGTTCTTC.

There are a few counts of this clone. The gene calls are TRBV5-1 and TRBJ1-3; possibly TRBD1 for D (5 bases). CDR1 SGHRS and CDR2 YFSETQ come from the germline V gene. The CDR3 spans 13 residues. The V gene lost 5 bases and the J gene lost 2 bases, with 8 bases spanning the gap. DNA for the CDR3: TGCGCCAGCAGACAGGTTCCTGGAAACACCATATATTTT. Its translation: CASRQVPGNTIYF.

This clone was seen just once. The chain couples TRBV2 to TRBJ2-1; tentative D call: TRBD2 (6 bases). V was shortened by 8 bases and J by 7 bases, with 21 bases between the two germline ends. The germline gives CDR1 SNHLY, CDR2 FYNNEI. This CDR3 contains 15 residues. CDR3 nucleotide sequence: TGTGCCAGCCTGTGGCAGGCGACGGGGAGGAATGAGCAGTTCTTC. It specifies CASLWQATGRNEQFF.

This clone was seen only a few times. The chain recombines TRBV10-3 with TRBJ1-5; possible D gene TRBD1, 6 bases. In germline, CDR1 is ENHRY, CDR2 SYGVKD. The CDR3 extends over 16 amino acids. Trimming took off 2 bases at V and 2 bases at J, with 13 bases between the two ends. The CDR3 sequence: CAISEPRGGGNQPQHF. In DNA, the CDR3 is TGTGCCATCAGTGAGCCCAGGGGAGGGGGCAATCAGCCCCAGCATTTT.

CDR3 sequence reads: CASSLRERVTDTQYF. In nucleotides, the CDR3 is TGTGCCAGCAGCCTCCGGGAGAGGGTCACAGATACGCAGTATTTT. The chain links TRBV2 to TRBJ2-3, with D possibly matching TRBD2 (6 bases). Germline V gives CDR1 SNHLY, CDR2 FYNNEI. CDR3 length: 15 amino acids. Trimming cost V 6 bases and J 2 bases, with 15 bases left between them.

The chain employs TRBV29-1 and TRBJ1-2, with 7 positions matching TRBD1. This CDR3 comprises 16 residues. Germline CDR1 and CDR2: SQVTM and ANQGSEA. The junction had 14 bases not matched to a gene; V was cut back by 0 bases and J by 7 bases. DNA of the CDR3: TGCAGCGTTGAAGATCTTAGGGGGGACAGCCAGGGTGGCTACACCTTC. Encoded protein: CSVEDLRGDSQGGYTF.